The TCR beta chain described here comes from a study of blood T cells in healthy people across ages. The V gene end was trimmed by 2 bases and the J gene end by 5 bases; junction bases not matched to a gene: 5. This CDR3 region has 15 residues. It was ten milliliters of peripheral blood that were drawn from each donor. Primers used in a second PCR of about 7 to 12 cycles were a sample-barcoded 5' primer and a J-beta primer mix. A single record per CDR3 protein comes from TCRdb applying MiXCR to the 5' RACE reads. The table shows 660,000 or so distinct CDR3 sequences, with approximately 50% occurring only once.

This sequence joins TRBV12-3 or TRBV12-4 and TRBJ2-3; TRBD2 matches at 9 bases. Sequencing used blood. The clonotype originates from a man between 60 and 70 years old in good health. In DNA, the CDR3 is TGTGCCAGCAGTTTAAGTCTAGCGGGGTTAGATACGCAGTATTTT. Its translation: CASSLSLAGLDTQYF.